This T cell receptor beta chain appears in the sequencing data of a study of blood T cell repertoires in COVID-19. About the study: Spain, Italy and the United States supplied samples that represented acute and convalescent COVID-19. Sources were T cells, B-cell-depleted T cells, or PBMCs; the material itself was cDNA or gDNA.

Germline CDR1 and CDR2: SGHAT and FQDESV (reference sequence). Trimming took off 3 bases at V and 4 bases at J, with 13 bases between the two ends. The length of the CDR3 is 14 residues. Original data processing: Nucleated cell number was recorded as an estimate derived from reference gene primer amplification. Profiling relied on immunoSEQ multiplex PCR, and the TCRdb table lists in-frame clones only, not all of them. Clone size and V and J calls were adopted from that table, with D and trimming inferred from the DNA. Here the sample spans about 68,000 clones, approximately 86% being singletons. The receptor was derived from a woman aged 55 to 70 with acute or convalescent COVID-19. The chain employs TRBV11-1 and TRBJ2-7; a possible D gene is TRBD2 (7 bases). Input material: peripheral blood. CDR3 DNA sequence: TGTGCCAGCAGCTTGGAACAGGGACTATACGAGCAGTACTTC. Translating gives CASSLEQGLYEQYF. Full variable domain (rest looked up from reference TRBV11-1 and TRBJ2-7): EAEVAQSPRYKITEKSQAVAFWCDPISGHATLYWYRQILGQGPELLVQFQDESVVDDSQLPKDRFSAERLKGVDSTLKIQPAELGDSAMYLCASSLEQGLYEQYFGPGTRLTVT.